A selection of T cell receptor beta chains follows, all from one sample in a study of OX40 agonist ivuxolimab in advanced cancers. Clones were read by immunoSEQ multiplex PCR, and TCRdb kept only the in-frame ones, dropping some. The sample yields more than 60,000 clones, over 75% seen once. This sample comprised CD4+ or CD8+ T cells sorted from blood, obtained in a trial of the OX40 agonist ivuxolimab. The receptors originated from an adult with an advanced solid tumor such as melanoma, head and neck, liver or kidney cancer. The CDR3 runs from the conserved cysteine through the conserved F or W. Fields, in order: J gene, V gene, clone size, D gene, CDR3 DNA, CDR3 protein. D genes are given only for firm matches. Clone size is not always given. Where it is, it says once, few, many or a class for expanded clones.

j_gene: TRBJ2-2; v_gene: TRBV5-1; abundance: .; d_gene: TRBD1; CDR3nt: TGCGCCAGCAGCTGGGACAGGGCCACCGGGGAGCTGTTTTTT; CDR3aa: CASSWDRATGELFF
j_gene: TRBJ2-7; v_gene: TRBV2; abundance: .; d_gene: .; CDR3nt: TGTGCCAGCAACGGGACACTGGCCTACGAGCAGTACTTC; CDR3aa: CASNGTLAYEQYF
j_gene: TRBJ2-7; v_gene: TRBV4-1; abundance: .; d_gene: TRBD1; CDR3nt: TGCGCCAGCAGCCAAGAGGAAGGGACAGGATCCTACGAGCAGTACTTC; CDR3aa: CASSQEEGTGSYEQYF
j_gene: TRBJ1-5; v_gene: TRBV27; abundance: .; d_gene: .; CDR3nt: TGTGCCAGCAGTTTATCTCGGGTTGGGCAGCCCCAGCATTTT; CDR3aa: CASSLSRVGQPQHF
j_gene: TRBJ2-1; v_gene: TRBV19; abundance: .; d_gene: TRBD1; CDR3nt: TGTGCCAGTAGTATAGGGACAGGGTTGAATGAGCAGTTCTTC; CDR3aa: CASSIGTGLNEQFF
j_gene: TRBJ2-1; v_gene: TRBV4-1; abundance: once; d_gene: .; CDR3nt: TGCGCCAGCAGCCAAGGGGACCTCTGGGAGCAGTTCTTC; CDR3aa: CASSQGDLWEQFF
j_gene: TRBJ1-5; v_gene: TRBV4-1; abundance: .; d_gene: .; CDR3nt: TGCGCCAGCAGCCTTTGGACAGAAAATCAGCCCCAGCATTTT; CDR3aa: CASSLWTENQPQHF
j_gene: TRBJ2-2; v_gene: TRBV9; abundance: .; d_gene: TRBD2; CDR3nt: TGTGCCAGCAGCGTAGGATCTAGCGGGAGAGGGAAGGCCGGGGAGCTGTTTTTT; CDR3aa: CASSVGSSGRGKAGELFF
j_gene: TRBJ2-5; v_gene: TRBV6-6; abundance: once; d_gene: .; CDR3nt: TGTGCCAGCAGTTACTCGCGGGCAGAGGAGACCCAGTACTTC; CDR3aa: CASSYSRAEETQYF
j_gene: TRBJ2-7; v_gene: TRBV6-6; abundance: .; d_gene: .; CDR3nt: TGTGCCAGCAGTTACCAATGGGACGGCTCCTACGAGCAGTACTTC; CDR3aa: CASSYQWDGSYEQYF
j_gene: TRBJ2-7; v_gene: TRBV14; abundance: .; d_gene: .; CDR3nt: TGTGCCAGCAGCCAAGATAGTCAGGTGTTCTCCTACGAGCAGTACTTC; CDR3aa: CASSQDSQVFSYEQYF
j_gene: TRBJ2-7; v_gene: TRBV27; abundance: once; d_gene: TRBD1; CDR3nt: TGTGCCAGCAGTTTACTCCGTCGGACAGGGTTCGAGCAGTACTTC; CDR3aa: CASSLLRRTGFEQYF
j_gene: TRBJ1-1; v_gene: TRBV2; abundance: .; d_gene: .; CDR3nt: TGTGCCAGCAAGGGCGGGTTTGAAGCTTTCTTT; CDR3aa: CASKGGFEAFF
j_gene: TRBJ2-2; v_gene: TRBV11-2; abundance: once; d_gene: .; CDR3nt: TGTGCCAGCAATAGCCCCCTCAACCCTAGCCGTGAGTCCGGGGAGCTGTTTTTT; CDR3aa: CASNSPLNPSRESGELFF
j_gene: TRBJ1-1; v_gene: TRBV5-1; abundance: .; d_gene: .; CDR3nt: TGCGCCAGCAGCTTAGTAATAGGTACTGAAGCTTTCTTT; CDR3aa: CASSLVIGTEAFF
j_gene: TRBJ2-7; v_gene: TRBV15; abundance: .; d_gene: .; CDR3nt: TGTGCCACCAGCAGAGATTTCCGGACAGGGACTACCTACGAGCAGTACTTC; CDR3aa: CATSRDFRTGTTYEQYF